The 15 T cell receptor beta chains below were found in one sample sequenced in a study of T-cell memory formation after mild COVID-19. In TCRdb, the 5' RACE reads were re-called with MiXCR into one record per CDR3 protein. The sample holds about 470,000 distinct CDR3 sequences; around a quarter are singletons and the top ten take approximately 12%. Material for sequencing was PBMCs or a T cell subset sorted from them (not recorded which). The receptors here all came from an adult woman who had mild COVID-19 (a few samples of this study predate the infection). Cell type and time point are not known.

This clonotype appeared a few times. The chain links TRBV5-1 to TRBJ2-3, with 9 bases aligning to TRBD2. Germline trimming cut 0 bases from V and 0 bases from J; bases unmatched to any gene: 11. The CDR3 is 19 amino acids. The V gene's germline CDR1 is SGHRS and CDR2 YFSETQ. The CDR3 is CASSLVLVSGGSSTDTQYF. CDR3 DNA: TGCGCCAGCAGCTTGGTTCTGGTTAGCGGGGGCTCTAGCACAGATACGCAGTATTTT.

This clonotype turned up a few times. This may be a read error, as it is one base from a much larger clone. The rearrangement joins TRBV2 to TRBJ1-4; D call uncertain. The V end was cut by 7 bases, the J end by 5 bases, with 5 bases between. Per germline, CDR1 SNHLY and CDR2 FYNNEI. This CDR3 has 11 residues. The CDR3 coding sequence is TGTGCCAGCATCCTGAATGAAAAACTGTTTTTT. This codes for CASILNEKLFF.

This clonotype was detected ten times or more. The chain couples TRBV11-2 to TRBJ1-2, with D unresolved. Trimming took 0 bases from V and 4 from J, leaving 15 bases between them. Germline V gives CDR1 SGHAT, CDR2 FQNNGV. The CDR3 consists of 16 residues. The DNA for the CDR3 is TGTGCCAGCAGCTTAGACGGAGGGCTCGGGTCCTATGGCTACACCTTC. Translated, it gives CASSLDGGLGSYGYTF.

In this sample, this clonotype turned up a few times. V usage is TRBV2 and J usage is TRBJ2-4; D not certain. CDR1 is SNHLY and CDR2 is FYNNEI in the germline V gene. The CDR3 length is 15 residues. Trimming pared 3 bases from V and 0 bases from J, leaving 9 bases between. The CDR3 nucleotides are TGTGCCAGCAGTGAGCTTGCCCTAGCCAAAAACATTCAGTACTTC. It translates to CASSELALAKNIQYF.

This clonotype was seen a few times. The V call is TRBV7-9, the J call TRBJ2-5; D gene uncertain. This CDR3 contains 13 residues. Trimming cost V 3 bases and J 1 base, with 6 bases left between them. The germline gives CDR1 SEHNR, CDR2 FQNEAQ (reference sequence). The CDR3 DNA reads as TGTGCCAGCAGCTTCCCATTCCAAGAGACCCAGTACTTC. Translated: CASSFPFQETQYF.

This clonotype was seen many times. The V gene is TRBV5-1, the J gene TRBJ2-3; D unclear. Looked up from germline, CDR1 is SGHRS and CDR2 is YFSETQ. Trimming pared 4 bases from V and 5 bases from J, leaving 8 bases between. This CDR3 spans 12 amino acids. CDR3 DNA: TGCGCCAGCAGCACCAGAGAAGATACGCAGTATTTT. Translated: CASSTREDTQYF.

The CDR3 region has the DNA TGTGCCATCAGTGAAGGGCGAGGGCCCCCCGGAGAGACCCAGTACTTC. Protein product: CAISEGRGPPGETQYF. The chain is built from TRBV10-3 and TRBJ2-5, with a tentative D call TRBD2 (5 bases). From germline, CDR1 is ENHRY and CDR2 SYGVKD. The ends were cut back, 3 bases at V and 4 bases at J, with 18 bases in the middle. The CDR3 runs 16 residues.

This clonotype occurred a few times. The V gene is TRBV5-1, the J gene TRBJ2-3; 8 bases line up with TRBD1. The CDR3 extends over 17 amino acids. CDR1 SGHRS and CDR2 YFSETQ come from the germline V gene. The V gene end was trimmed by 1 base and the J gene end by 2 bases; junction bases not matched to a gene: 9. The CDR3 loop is CASSLLTTGAYTDTQYF. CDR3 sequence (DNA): TGCGCCAGCAGCTTGTTGACGACAGGGGCCTACACAGATACGCAGTATTTT.

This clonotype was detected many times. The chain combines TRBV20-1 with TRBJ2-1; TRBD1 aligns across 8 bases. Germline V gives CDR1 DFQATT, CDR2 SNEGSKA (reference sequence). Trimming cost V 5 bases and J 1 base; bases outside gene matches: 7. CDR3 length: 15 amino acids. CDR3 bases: TGCAGTGCTCCCCGACAGGGGCTATCCTACAATGAGCAGTTCTTC. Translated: CSAPRQGLSYNEQFF.

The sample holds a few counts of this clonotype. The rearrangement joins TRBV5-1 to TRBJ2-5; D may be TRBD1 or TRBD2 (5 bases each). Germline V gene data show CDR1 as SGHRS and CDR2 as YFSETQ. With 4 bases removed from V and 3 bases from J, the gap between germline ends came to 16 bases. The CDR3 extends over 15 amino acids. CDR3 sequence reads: CASSRRDAQEETQYF. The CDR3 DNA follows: TGCGCCAGCAGCCGCCGGGACGCCCAGGAAGAGACCCAGTACTTC. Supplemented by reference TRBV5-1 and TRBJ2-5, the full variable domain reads KAGVTQTPRYLIKTRGQQVTLSCSPISGHRSVSWYQQTPGQGLQFLFEYFSETQRNKGNFPGRFSGRQFSNSRSEMNVSTLELGDSALYLCASSRRDAQEETQYFGPGTRLLVL.

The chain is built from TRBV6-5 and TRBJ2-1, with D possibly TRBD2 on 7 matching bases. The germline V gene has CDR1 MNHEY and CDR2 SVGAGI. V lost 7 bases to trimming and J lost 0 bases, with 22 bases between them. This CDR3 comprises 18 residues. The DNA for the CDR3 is TGTGCCAGCACTCTTCTTCGGCGGGGGCGAAGCTCCTACAATGAGCAGTTCTTC. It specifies CASTLLRRGRSSYNEQFF.

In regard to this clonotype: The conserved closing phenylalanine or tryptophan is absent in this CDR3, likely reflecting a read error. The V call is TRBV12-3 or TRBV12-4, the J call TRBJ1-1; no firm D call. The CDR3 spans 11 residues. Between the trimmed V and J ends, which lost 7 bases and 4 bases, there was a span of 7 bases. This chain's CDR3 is CASTLLTEAFL. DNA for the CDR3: TGTGCCAGCACCCTCCTCACTGAAGCTTTCCTT.

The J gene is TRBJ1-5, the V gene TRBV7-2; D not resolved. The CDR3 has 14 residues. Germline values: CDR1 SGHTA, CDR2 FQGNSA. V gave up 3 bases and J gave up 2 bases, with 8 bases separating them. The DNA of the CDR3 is TGTGCCAGCAGCTTGCGTGTGGGCAATCAGCCCCAGCATTTT. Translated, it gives CASSLRVGNQPQHF.

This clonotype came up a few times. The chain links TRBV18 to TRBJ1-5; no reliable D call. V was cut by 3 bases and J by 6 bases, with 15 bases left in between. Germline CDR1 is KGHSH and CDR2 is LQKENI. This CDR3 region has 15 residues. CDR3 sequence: CASSPDGGAIQPQHF. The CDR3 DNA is TGTGCCAGCTCACCGGACGGAGGCGCAATTCAGCCCCAGCATTTT.

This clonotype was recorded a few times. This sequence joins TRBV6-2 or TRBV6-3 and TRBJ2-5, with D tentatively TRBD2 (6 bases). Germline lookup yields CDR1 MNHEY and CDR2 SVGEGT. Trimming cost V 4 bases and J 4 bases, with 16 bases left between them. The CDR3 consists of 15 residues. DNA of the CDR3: TGTGCCAGCAGTTCGCTAGCGATTAGGGGAGAGACCCAGTACTTC. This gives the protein CASSSLAIRGETQYF.